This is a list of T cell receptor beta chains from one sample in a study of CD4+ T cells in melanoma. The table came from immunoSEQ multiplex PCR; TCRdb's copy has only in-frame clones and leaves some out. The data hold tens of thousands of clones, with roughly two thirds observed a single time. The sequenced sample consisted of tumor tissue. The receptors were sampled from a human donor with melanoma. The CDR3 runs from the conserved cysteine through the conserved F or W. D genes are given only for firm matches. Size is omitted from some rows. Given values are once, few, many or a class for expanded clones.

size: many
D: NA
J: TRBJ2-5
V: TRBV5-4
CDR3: CASSLAGRGQETQYF
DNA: TGTGCCAGCAGCTTGGCCGGCAGGGGCCAAGAGACCCAGTACTTC

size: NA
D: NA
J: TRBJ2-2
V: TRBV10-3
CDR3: CAISEGGNGELFF
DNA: TGTGCCATCAGTGAGGGAGGGAACGGGGAGCTGTTTTTT

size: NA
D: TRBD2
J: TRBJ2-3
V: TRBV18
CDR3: CASSPWTSGGDTQYF
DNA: TGTGCCAGCTCACCTTGGACTAGCGGGGGAGATACGCAGTATTTT

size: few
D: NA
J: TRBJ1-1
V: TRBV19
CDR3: CASSMGLSQGAFF
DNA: TGTGCCAGTAGTATGGGACTGTCGCAGGGAGCTTTCTTT

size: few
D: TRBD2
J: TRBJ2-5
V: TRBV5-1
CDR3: CASSLGLAGETQYF
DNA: TGCGCCAGCAGCTTGGGACTAGCGGGGGAGACCCAGTACTTC

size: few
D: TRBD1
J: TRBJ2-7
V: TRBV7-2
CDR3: CASSSQGAPFYEQYF
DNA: TGTGCCAGCAGCTCACAGGGGGCTCCATTCTACGAGCAGTACTTC

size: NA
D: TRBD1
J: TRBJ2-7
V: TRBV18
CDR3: CASSPLDRGRNYEQYF
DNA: TGTGCCAGCTCACCACTGGACAGGGGAAGGAACTACGAGCAGTACTTC

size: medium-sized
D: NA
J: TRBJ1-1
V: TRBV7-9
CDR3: CASSPPGTAEAFF
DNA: TGTGCCAGCTCCCCCCCGGGTACCGCTGAAGCTTTCTTT

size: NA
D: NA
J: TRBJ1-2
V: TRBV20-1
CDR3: CSARDPGGYTF
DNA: TGCAGTGCTAGGGACCCAGGTGGCTACACCTTC

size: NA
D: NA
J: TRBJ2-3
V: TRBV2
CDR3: CASKGQYTDTQYF
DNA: TGTGCCAGCAAGGGACAATACACAGATACGCAGTATTTT

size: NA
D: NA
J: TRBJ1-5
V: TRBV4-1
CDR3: CASSQDQLGAGSLQQPQHF
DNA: TGCGCCAGCAGCCAAGACCAACTTGGGGCAGGGAGTTTACAGCAGCCCCAGCATTTT

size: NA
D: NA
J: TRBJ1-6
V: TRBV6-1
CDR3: CASSAGPYNSPLHF
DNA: TGTGCCAGCAGCGCGGGGCCCTATAATTCACCCCTCCACTTT

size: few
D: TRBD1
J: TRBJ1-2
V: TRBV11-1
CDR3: CASSLGTGSGYTF
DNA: TGTGCCAGCAGCTTGGGGACAGGGAGTGGCTACACCTTC

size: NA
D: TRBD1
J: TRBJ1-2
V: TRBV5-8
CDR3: CASSRDRGPSGYTF
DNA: TGTGCCAGCAGCCGGGACAGGGGGCCCTCTGGCTACACCTTC

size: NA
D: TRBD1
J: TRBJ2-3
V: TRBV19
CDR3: CASSMLAHRGDTQYF
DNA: TGTGCCAGTAGTATGCTAGCCCACAGGGGAGATACGCAGTATTTT

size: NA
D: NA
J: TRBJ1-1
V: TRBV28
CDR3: CASSLGGRDTEAFF
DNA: TGTGCCAGCAGTTTAGGGGGCAGGGACACTGAAGCTTTCTTT

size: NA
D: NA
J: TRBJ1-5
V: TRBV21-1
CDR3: CASTPPFSNQPQHF
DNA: TGTGCCAGCACCCCCCCGTTTAGCAATCAGCCCCAGCATTTT

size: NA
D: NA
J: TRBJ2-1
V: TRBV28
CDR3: CASSRFPYNEQFF
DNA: TGTGCCAGCAGTCGATTCCCCTACAATGAGCAGTTCTTC

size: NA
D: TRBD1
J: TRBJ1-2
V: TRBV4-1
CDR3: CASSQDSQQGADYGYTF
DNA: TGCGCCAGCAGCCAAGATTCACAACAGGGGGCGGACTATGGCTACACCTTC

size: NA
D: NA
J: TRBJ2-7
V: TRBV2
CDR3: CASSEGKVAYEQYF
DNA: TGTGCCAGCAGTGAAGGAAAGGTGGCCTACGAGCAGTACTTC

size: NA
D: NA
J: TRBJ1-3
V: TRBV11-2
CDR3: CASSLGPLGGNTIYF
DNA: TGTGCCAGCAGCTTAGGACCCCTAGGGGGAAACACCATATATTTT

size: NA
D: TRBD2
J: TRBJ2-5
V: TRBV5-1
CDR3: CASSLAREDETQYF
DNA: TGCGCCAGCAGCTTAGCCCGGGAGGACGAGACCCAGTACTTC

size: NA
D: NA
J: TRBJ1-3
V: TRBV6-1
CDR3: CASSDPQEASGNTIYF
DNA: TGTGCCAGCAGTGACCCCCAGGAGGCATCTGGAAACACCATATATTTT

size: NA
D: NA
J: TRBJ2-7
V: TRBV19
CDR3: CASMAQMGAYEQYF
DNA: TGTGCCAGTATGGCTCAAATGGGGGCTTACGAGCAGTACTTC

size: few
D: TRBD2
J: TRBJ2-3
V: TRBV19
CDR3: CASSIGPGLAGGDTQYF
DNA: TGTGCCAGTAGTATAGGGCCGGGACTAGCGGGAGGAGATACGCAGTATTTT

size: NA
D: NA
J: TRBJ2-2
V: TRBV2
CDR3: CASRGVWRDGELFF
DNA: TGTGCCAGCAGGGGGGTATGGCGAGACGGGGAGCTGTTTTTT

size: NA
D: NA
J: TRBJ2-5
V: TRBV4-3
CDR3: CASSQTPTLDYQETQYF
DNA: TGCGCCAGCAGCCAGACACCCACTCTGGACTACCAAGAGACCCAGTACTTC

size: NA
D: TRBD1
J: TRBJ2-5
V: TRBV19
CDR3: CASSAGTVETQYF
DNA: TGTGCCAGTAGTGCAGGGACAGTAGAGACCCAGTACTTC

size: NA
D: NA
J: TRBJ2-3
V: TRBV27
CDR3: CASGLRTDTQYF
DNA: TGTGCCAGCGGACTCCGCACAGATACGCAGTATTTT

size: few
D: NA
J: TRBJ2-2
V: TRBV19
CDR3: CASSLQGIGELFF
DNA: TGTGCCAGTAGTTTGCAGGGTATCGGGGAGCTGTTTTTT

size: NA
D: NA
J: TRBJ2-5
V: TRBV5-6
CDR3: CASSMTPPQETQYF
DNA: TGTGCCAGCAGCATGACTCCACCGCAAGAGACCCAGTACTTC

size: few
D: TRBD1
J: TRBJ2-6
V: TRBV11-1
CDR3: CASTPGGTGGAGANVLTF
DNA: TGTGCCAGCACCCCCGGCGGGACAGGGGGCGCCGGGGCCAACGTCCTGACTTTC

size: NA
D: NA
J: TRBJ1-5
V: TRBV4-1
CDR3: CASSQVLGQPQHF
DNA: TGCGCCAGCAGCCAAGTTCTCGGTCAGCCCCAGCATTTT

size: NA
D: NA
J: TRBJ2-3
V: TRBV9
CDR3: CASSGGANMGTDTQYF
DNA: TGTGCCAGCAGCGGGGGAGCTAACATGGGCACAGATACGCAGTATTTT

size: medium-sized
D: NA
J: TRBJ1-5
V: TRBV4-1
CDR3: CASSQEGWTEVNQPQHF
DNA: TGCGCCAGCAGCCAAGAAGGCTGGACAGAAGTCAATCAGCCCCAGCATTTT

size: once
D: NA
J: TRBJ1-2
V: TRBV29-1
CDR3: CSVNTFGQPPF
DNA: TGCAGCGTTAACACCTTTGGACAGCCGCCCTTC

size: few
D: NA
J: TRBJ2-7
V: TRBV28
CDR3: CASSSLSKGLVSYEQYF
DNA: TGTGCCAGCAGTTCCCTATCAAAGGGGCTAGTCTCCTACGAGCAGTACTTC

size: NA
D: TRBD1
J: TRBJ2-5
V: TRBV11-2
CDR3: CASSYGQGEGTQYF
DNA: TGTGCCAGCAGCTACGGACAGGGGGAAGGGACCCAGTACTTC

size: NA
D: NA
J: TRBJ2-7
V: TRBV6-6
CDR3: CASGTTGYEQYF
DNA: TGTGCCAGCGGTACGACAGGCTACGAGCAGTACTTC